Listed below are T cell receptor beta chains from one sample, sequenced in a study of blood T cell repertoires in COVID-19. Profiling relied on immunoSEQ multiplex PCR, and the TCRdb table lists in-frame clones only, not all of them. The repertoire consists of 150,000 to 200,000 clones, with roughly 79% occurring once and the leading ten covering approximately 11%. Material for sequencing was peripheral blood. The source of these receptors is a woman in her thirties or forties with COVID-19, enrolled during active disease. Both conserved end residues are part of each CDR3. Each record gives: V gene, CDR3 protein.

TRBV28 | CASSLYGVSGRAYNEQFF
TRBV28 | CASSFFGSGELFF
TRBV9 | CASSVADWETQYF
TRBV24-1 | CATSDPVGLAVQETQYF
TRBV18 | CASSLTNSGGASGANVLTF
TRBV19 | CASSIDSSRGGGNYGYTF
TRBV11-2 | CASSLVGLPHEQFF
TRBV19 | CASSATGSWIYGYTF
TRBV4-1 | CASSQGLGTAPTNEKLFF
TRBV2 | CASSRTSGTYTDTQYF
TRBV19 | CASSIPVSTQGSRITQYF
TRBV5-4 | CASSKRAGNTGELFF
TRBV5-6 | CASSVLAGGLNEQFF
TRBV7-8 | CASSLARGQGGLPPPYNEQFF
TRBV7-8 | CASSFSVYNEQFF
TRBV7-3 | CASSSGGGNTGELFF
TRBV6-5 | CASSYSDRAHNSPLHF
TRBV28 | CASSSRPGGQETQYF
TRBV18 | CASSLIRGAEQFF
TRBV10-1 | CASRVLAGGLETQYF
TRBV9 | CASSVSGSSYNEQFF
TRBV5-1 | CASSKAGTGIYNEQFF